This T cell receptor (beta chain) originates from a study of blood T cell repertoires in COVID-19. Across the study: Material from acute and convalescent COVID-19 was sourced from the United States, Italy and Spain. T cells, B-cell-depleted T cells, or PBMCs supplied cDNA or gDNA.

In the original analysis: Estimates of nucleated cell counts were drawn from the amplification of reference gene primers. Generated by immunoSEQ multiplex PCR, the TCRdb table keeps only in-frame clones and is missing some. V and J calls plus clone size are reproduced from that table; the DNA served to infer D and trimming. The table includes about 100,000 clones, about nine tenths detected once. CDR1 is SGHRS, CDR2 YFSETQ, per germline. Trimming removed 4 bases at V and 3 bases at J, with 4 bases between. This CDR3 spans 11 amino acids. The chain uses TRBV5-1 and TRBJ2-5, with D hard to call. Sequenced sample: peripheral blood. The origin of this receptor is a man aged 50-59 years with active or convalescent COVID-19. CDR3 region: CASSGEETQYF. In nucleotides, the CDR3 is TGCGCCAGCAGCGGAGAAGAGACCCAGTACTTC.